This entry concerns a single T cell receptor beta chain. What this receptor recognizes is not known. Nothing much larger sits one base from this clone, and base qualities are not available. Sequencing instrument: Illumina HiSeq 1500. TCRdb's own reprocessing of the public reads used fastp at Q25 and MiXCR and kept productive beta chains. For every CDR3 protein sequence, its rows merge into one entry that carries the most common genes and DNA. Across this sample there are 570,000 or so distinct CDR3 sequences, with almost 40% seen only once. Of the sample, roughly 50% falls within the top ten clones. This entry comes from a study of T cell repertoires in cytomegalovirus infection (dated by TCRdb to between 2018 and 2020). In the study overall: Alongside well-studied HLA-B-restricted epitopes, the peptide stimulations were aimed at recently identified HLA-C-restricted CMV epitopes, whose presentation resists viral immunomodulation. Donor HLA type was relevant to the analysis, as public TCR beta signatures indicated carriage of CMV infection together with the matching HLA type. Broad study findings and their caveats: In both this cohort and an independent cohort of a few hundred donors, the cumulative frequency of public TCR beta family members distinguished carriers of CMV infection plus the relevant HLA type. In the ex vivo response, HLA-C-restricted CMV-specific TCR beta clonotypes were dominant, and in two of eight donors the single most frequent clonotype came from this HLA-C-restricted group.

The CDR3 starts with the cysteine, ends with the phenylalanine, and has 16 residues. Only the CDR3 DNA is retained, 48 bases long and in frame from the first base. Deletion took 3 bases off V and 0 bases off J, with a span of 13 bases between the germline ends. Based on the germline V gene, the CDR1 and CDR2 sequences are MGHRA and YSYEKL. The treatment or condition label on this specimen signifies: in vitro stimulation with specific CMV peptide epitopes to enrich CMV-specific T cells. The clonotype originates from a human donor in good health (CMV status not recorded). Some clones in this sample may be carry-over from other donors' samples. The rearranged chain carries TRBV4-1 and TRBJ2-3, and perhaps TRBD2 as D gene, on 6 matching bases. This specimen was cultured PBMCs, taken from culture after CMV antigen stimulation. The CDR3 amino acid sequence is: CASSHPWGTSTDTQYF. The sequenced DNA is TGCGCCAGCAGCCACCCGTGGGGGACTAGCACAGATACGCAGTATTTT.